This T cell receptor beta chain emerged from a study of T cell responses to AZD1222 COVID-19 vaccine. Comments on this clone: Antigen: not known.

Sequencing used immunoSEQ multiplex PCR; TCRdb keeps in-frame clones, though not all of them. The data show about 160,000 clones, 85% to 90% seen once. Study-wide results and caveats: Close to half of all spike-specific TCRs reportedly target regions of the variants that are unmutated.

CDR3 length: 17 residues. Germline loops: CDR1 SEHNR, CDR2 FQNEAQ (reference sequence). The trim removed 3 bases at V and 4 bases at J, leaving 9 bases unmatched. The sequence derives from an adult in good health. The rearrangement links TRBV7-9 to TRBJ2-2; 9 nucleotides agree with TRBD2. The starting material was peripheral blood, obtained on day 0 of AZD1222 vaccination. DNA for the CDR3: TGTGCCAGCAGCTTCTTTAGCGGGAGCGATGGCACCGGGGAGCTGTTTTTT. Encoded protein: CASSFFSGSDGTGELFF.